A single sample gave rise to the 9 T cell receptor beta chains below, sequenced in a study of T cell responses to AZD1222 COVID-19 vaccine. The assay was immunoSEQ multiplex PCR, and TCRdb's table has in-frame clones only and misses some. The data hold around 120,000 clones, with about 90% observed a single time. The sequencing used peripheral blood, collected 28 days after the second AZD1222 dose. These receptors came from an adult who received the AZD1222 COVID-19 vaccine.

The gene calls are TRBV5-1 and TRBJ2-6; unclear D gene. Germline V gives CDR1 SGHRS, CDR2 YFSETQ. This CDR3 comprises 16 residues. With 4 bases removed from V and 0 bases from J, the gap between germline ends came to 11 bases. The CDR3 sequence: CASSLPDASGANVLTF. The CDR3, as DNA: TGCGCCAGCAGCCTTCCGGATGCCTCTGGGGCCAACGTCCTGACTTTC.

Written as DNA, the CDR3 is TGTGCCAGCTCACCGCGGGGCTCGGGAGCCACCCCTGGAGAGACCCAGTACTTC. Translation: CASSPRGSGATPGETQYF. The V and J genes are TRBV18 and TRBJ2-5; possibly TRBD2 for D (6 bases). The V gene lost 3 bases and the J gene lost 4 bases, with 24 bases spanning the gap. There are 18 residues in the CDR3. In germline, CDR1 is KGHSH, CDR2 LQKENI.

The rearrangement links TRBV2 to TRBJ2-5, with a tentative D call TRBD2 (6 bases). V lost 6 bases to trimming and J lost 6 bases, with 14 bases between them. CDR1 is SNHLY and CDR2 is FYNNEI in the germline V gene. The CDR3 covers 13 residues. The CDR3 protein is CASRPPSDQTQYF. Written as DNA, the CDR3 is TGTGCCAGCAGGCCTCCTAGCGACCAGACCCAGTACTTC.

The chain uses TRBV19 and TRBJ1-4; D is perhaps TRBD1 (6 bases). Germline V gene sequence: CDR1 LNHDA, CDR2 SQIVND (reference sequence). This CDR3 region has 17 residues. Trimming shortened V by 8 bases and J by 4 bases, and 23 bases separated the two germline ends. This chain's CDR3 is CASRQKTGRFVNEKLFF. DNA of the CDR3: TGTGCCAGTCGTCAAAAGACAGGCCGCTTCGTTAATGAAAAACTGTTTTTT. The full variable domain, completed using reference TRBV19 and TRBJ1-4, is DGGITQSPKYLFRKEGQNVTLSCEQNLNHDAMYWYRQDPGQGLRLIYYSQIVNDFQKGDIAEGYSVSREKKESFPLTVTSAQKNPTAFYLCASRQKTGRFVNEKLFFGSGTQLSVL.

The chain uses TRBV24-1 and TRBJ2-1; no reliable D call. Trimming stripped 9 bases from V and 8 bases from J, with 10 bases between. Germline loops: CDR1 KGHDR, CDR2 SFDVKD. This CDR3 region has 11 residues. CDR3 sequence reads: CATRQSDEQFF. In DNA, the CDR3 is TGTGCCACCCGGCAGAGCGATGAGCAGTTCTTC.

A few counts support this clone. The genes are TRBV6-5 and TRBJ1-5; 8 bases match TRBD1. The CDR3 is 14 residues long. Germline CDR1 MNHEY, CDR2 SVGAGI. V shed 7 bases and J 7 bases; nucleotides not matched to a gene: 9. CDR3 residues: CASTGDRGGQPQHF. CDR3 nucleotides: TGTGCCAGCACAGGAGACAGGGGCGGACAGCCCCAGCATTTT.

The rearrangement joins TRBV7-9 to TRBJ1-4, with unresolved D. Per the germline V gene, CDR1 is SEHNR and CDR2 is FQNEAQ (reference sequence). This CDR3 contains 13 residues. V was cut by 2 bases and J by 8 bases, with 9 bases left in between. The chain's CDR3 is CASSLSFEEKLFF. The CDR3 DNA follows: TGTGCCAGCAGCTTATCTTTCGAGGAAAAACTGTTTTTT.

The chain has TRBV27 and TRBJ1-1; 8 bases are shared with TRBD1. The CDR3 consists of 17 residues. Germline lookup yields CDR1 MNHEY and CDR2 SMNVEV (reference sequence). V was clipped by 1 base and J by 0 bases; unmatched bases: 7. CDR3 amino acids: CASSLLDRAGMNTEAFF. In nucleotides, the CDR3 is TGTGCCAGCAGTTTATTGGACAGGGCTGGGATGAACACTGAAGCTTTCTTT.

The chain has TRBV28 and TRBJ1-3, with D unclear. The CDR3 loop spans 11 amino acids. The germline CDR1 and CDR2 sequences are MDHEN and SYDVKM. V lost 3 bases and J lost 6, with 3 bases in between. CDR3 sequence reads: CASSFKNTIYF. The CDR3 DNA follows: TGTGCCAGCAGTTTCAAAAACACCATATATTTT.